The rows below give T cell receptor beta chains drawn from one sample of a study of blood T cells in healthy people across ages. TCRdb re-derived calls from the 5' RACE reads in MiXCR, one entry per CDR3 protein. The sample has about 1.8 million distinct CDR3 sequences; 49% are singletons. Source material: blood. Every receptor here comes from a woman aged 40 to 50 in good health. Both conserved end residues are trimmed from each CDR3. Each record gives: V gene, clone size, CDR3 protein. Where a row states a size, it is once, few, many or the class of an expanded clone; other rows omit it.

>TRBV4-2|NA
ASSQGDRVRLSQETQY
>TRBV5-1|few
ASSKGDRQETQY
>TRBV5-6|NA
ASSSGTWMYGYT
>TRBV18|NA
ASSPPTGTGINNEQF
>TRBV24-1|NA
ATSVRDVSTDAQY
>TRBV20-1|few
STPSRGPADTQY
>TRBV7-9|once
ASSAPGQGAKLF
>TRBV20-1|few
SARRQGKITDTQY
>TRBV29-1|NA
SVAISTQETQY
>TRBV14|few
ASSQRRIGQVQETQY
>TRBV4-2|few
ASSHVIRDRDSYEQY
>TRBV6-6|NA
ASSPGGVVTETQY
>TRBV12-3/TRBV12-4|NA
ASSFGGTNYEQY
>TRBV7-9|NA
AAAGNTDTQY
>TRBV28|NA
ASSEADRGVGEQY
>TRBV4-2|few
ASSQDEGLFEATDTQY
>TRBV7-9|NA
ASPVGQSNEKLF
>TRBV21-1|NA
ASREGARGNSPLH
>TRBV4-3|NA
ASSPVLGDEQF
>TRBV7-9|few
ASSGTGPREAYEQY
>TRBV6-5|few
ASSPSRSPNEKLF
>TRBV19|few
ASSIQGAKDTQY
>TRBV4-1|NA
ASSQGGVSDTQY
>TRBV7-8|few
ASSQRGRRDTEAF
>TRBV6-5|few
ASSYTDRVSYEQY
>TRBV6-1|NA
ATLVLGPRNEQF
>TRBV20-1|NA
SASVSGGAYNEQF
>TRBV7-9|few
ASRHPAGSETNYGYT
>TRBV7-2|once
ASSPPGEAKTIQY
>TRBV20-1|once
RASQETQY
>TRBV18|NA
ASSNRFGANVLT
>TRBV9|few
ASSVVPQGSGVDGTQY
>TRBV6-2/TRBV6-3|few
ASRVGTGGKETQY
>TRBV3-1|NA
ASSQAATNYGYT
>TRBV12-3/TRBV12-4|NA
ATSGGTSGGPTF
>TRBV27|NA
ASGADRGDRSYT
>TRBV6-5|NA
ASSYSDSGDYEQY
>TRBV29-1|NA
SVGFSRVGEKLF
>TRBV29-1|NA
SVDSRTGHSYGYT
>TRBV29-1|few
SVEEQGLIH
>TRBV7-2|NA
ASSFRTGVQF
>TRBV21-1|few
ASSKTGGIGETQY
>TRBV4-2|once
ASSQAPQGAHNEQF
>TRBV6-2/TRBV6-3|NA
ASSYLAGGRFNEQF
>TRBV29-1|NA
GSTGGDPDTQY
>TRBV27|NA
ASSGRLAGKGETQY
>TRBV5-1|NA
ASMGLSYNEQY